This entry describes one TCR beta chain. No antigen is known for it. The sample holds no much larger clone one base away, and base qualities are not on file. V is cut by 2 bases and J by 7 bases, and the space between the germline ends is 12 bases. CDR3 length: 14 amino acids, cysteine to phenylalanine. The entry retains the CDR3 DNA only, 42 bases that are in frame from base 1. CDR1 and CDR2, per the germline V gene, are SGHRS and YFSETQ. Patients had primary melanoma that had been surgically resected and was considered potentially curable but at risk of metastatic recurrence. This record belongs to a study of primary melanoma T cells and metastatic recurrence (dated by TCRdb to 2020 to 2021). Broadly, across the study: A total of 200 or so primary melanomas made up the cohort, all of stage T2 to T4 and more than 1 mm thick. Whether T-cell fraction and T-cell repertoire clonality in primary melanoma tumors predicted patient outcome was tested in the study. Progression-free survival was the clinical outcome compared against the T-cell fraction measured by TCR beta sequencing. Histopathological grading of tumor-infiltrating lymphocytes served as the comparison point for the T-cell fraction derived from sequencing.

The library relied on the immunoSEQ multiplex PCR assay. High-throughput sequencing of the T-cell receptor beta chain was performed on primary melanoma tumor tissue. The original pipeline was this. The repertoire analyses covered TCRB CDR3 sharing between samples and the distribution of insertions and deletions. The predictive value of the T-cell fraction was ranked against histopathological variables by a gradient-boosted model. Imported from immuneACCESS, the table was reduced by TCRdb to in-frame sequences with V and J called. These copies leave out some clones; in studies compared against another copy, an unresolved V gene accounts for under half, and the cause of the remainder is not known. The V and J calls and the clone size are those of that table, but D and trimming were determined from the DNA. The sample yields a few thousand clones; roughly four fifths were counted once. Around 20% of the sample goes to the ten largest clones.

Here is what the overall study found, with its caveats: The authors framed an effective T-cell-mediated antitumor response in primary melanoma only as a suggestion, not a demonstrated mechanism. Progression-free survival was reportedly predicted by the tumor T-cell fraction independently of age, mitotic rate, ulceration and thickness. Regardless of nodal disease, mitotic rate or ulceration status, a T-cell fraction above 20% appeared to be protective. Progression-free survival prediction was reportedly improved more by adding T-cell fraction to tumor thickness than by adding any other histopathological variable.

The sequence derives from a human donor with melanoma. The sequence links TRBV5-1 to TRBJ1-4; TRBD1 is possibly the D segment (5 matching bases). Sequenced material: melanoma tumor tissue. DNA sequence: TGCGCCAGCAGCTTCTCCCTGGGGGGTGAAAAACTGTTTTTT. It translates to CASSFSLGGEKLFF. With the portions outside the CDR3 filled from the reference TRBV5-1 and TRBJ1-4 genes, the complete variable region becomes KAGVTQTPRYLIKTRGQQVTLSCSPISGHRSVSWYQQTPGQGLQFLFEYFSETQRNKGNFPGRFSGRQFSNSRSEMNVSTLELGDSALYLCASSFSLGGEKLFFGSGTQLSVL.